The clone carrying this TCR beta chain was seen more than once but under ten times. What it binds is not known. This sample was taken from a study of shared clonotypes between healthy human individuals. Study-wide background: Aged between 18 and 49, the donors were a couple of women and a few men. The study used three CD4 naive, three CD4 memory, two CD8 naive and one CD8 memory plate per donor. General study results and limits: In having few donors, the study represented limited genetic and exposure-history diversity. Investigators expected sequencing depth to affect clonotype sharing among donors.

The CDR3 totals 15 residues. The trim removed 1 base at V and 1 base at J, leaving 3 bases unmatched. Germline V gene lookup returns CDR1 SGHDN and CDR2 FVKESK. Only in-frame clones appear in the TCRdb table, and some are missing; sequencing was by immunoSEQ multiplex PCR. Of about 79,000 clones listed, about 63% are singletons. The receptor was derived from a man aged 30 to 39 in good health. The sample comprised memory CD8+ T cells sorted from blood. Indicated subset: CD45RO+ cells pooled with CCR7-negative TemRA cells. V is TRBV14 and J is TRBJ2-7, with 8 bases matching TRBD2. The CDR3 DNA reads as TGTGCCAGCAGCCAAGTGGCTAGCGGGTCCTACGAGCAGTACTTC. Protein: CASSQVASGSYEQYF.